This TCR beta chain was identified during a study of cytomegalovirus exposure and HLA in healthy donors. On the study more broadly: Some 77 million unique TCRs from HLA-typed donors were held in an early release of data. Findings of the study overall: Productive rates of about 87% or about 30% were seen for most TCR beta V segments in an earlier analysis. Reported findings show TCR beta sequences accurately forecast HLA-A and HLA-B alleles in most subjects.

A remark on this clone: The antigen remains undetermined.

PCR used 60 Vbeta primers and 13 Jbeta primers. Methods used by the authors: About 10 million shared chains were among around 78 million unique TCR beta chains counted in a later analysis. Clones were read by immunoSEQ multiplex PCR, and TCRdb kept only the in-frame ones, dropping some. Clone size and the V and J calls come from that table; the DNA yielded D and trimming. This sample carries 95,000 to 150,000 clones, more than 65% of them seen once, and the ten largest clones take roughly 1.5%. V lost 1 base to trimming and J lost 2 bases, with 6 bases between them. Germline V CDR1 and CDR2: PRHDT, FYEKMQ (reference sequence). The CDR3 loop spans 13 amino acids.

The receptor comes from a woman aged 18 to 35 in good health and CMV-seronegative. The sample was PBMCs. The chain couples TRBV13 to TRBJ2-7; D not resolved. The CDR3 here is CASSLVAPYEQYF. The DNA for the CDR3 is TGTGCCAGCAGCTTAGTGGCACCCTACGAGCAGTACTTC. The full variable domain, completed using reference TRBV13 and TRBJ2-7, is AAGVIQSPRHLIKEKRETATLKCYPIPRHDTVYWYQQGPGQDPQFLISFYEKMQSDKGSIPDRFSAQQFSDYHSELNMSSLELGDSALYFCASSLVAPYEQYFGPGTRLTVT.